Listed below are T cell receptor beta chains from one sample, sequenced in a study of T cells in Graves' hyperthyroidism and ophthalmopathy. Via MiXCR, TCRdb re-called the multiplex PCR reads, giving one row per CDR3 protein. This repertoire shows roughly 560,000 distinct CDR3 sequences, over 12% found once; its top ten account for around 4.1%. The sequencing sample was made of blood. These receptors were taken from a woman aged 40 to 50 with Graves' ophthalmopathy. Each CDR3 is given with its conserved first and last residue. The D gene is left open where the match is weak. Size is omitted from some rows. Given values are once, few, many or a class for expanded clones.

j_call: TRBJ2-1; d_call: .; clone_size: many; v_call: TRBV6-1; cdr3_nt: TGTGCCAGCAAGGGGACTGTTCGAGGGGAGCAGTTCTTC; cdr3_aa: CASKGTVRGEQFF
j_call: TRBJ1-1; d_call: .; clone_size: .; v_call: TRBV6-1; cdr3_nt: TGTGCTGCTAAAAGGCAGGGAAACACTGAAGCTTTCTTT; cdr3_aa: CAAKRQGNTEAFF
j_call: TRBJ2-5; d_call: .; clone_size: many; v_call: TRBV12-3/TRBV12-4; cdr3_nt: TGTGCCAGCAGTTTACTCAATATGGAGACCCAGTACTTC; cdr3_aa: CASSLLNMETQYF
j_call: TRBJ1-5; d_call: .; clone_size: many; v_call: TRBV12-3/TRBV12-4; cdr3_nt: TGTGCCAGCAGTTTCTTTGGAGGGAACCAGCCCCAGCATTTT; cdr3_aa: CASSFFGGNQPQHF
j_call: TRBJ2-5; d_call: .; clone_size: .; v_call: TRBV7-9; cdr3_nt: TGTGCCAGCAGCTTAAGGGAGCGAGGGGGGGAGACCCAGTACTTC; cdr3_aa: CASSLRERGGETQYF
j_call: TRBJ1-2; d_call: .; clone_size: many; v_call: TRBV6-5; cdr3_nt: TGTGCCAGCAGTTACTCGACCTGGGCCACCTATGGCTACACCTTC; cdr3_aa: CASSYSTWATYGYTF
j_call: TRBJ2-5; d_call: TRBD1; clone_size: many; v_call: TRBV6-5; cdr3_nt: TGTGCCAGCAGAAGAGACAGGGCCGCTAGCCGCCAGATGGTGTACTTC; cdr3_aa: CASRRDRAASRQMVYF
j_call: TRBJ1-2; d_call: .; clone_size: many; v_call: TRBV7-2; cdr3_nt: TGTGCCAGCAGCTTAGCGGGCGGCTACACCTTC; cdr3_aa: CASSLAGGYTF
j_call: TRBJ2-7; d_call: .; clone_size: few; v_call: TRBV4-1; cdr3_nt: TGCGCCAGCAGCGCCCGGGACTTTGCCTACGAGCAGTACTTC; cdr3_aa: CASSARDFAYEQYF
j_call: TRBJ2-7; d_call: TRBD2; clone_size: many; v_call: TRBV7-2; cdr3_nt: TGTGCCAGCAGCCCAGCGGGGGGAAGCTCCTACGAGCAGTACTTC; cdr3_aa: CASSPAGGSSYEQYF
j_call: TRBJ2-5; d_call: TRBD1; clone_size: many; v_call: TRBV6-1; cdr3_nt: TGTGCCAGCAGTGGAGGACAGGGATACCAAGAGACCCAGTACTTC; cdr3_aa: CASSGGQGYQETQYF
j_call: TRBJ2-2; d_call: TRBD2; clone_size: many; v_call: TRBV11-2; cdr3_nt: TGTGCCAGCAGCCCCAATAGCGGGAGTTTTGGCGGGGAGCTGTTTTTT; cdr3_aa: CASSPNSGSFGGELFF
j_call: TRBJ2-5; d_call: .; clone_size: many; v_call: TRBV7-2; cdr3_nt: TGTGCCAGCAGCTCGGGACGCCAAGAGACCCAGTACTTC; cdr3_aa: CASSSGRQETQYF
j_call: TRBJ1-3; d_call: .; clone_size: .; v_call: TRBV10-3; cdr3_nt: TGTGCCACGGGACTGAACTCTGGAAACACCATATATTTT; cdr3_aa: CATGLNSGNTIYF
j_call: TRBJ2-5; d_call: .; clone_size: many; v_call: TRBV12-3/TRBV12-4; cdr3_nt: TGTGCCAGCAGTCCTCCGTGGGGGAAGGAGACCCAGTACTTC; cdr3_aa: CASSPPWGKETQYF
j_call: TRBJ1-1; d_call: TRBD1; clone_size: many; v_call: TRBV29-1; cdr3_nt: TGCAGCGGGCAACGCGTACAGGGGGCCGAGACTGAAGCTTTCTTT; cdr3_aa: CSGQRVQGAETEAFF
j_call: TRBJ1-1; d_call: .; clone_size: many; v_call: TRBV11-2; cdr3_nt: TGTGCCAGCAGCCGTACCACAGGGACCGTCACTGAAGCTTTCTTT; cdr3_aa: CASSRTTGTVTEAFF
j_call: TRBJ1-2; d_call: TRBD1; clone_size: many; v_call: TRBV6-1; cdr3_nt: TGTGCCAGCAGTGTCGGACAGGGAGGAGGTGGCTACACCTTC; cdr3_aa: CASSVGQGGGGYTF
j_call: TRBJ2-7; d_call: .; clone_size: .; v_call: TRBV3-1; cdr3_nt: TGTGCCAGCAGCTCCCTCGAAGAGCAGTACTTC; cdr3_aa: CASSSLEEQYF
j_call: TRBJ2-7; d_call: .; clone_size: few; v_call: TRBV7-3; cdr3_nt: TGTGCCAGCAGCTCCAAGCCGGGACTGACCTACGAGCAGTACTTC; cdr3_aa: CASSSKPGLTYEQYF
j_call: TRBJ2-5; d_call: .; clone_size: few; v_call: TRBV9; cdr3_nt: TGTGCCAGCAGCGAGGCCAGCCAGGGCTACGAGACCCAGTACTTC; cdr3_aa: CASSEASQGYETQYF
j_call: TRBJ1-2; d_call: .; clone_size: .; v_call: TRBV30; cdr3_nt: TGTGCCTGGAGTAGGGACGCAGAAACGTTCTATGGCTACACCTTC; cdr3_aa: CAWSRDAETFYGYTF
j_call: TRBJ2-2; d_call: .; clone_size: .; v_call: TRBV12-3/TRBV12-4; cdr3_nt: TGTGCCAGCAGTTTGGTTAGGCTACGCCGTCACACCGGGGAGCTGTTTTTT; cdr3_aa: CASSLVRLRRHTGELFF
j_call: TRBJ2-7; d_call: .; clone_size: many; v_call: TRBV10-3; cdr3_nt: TGTGCCATCAGTGGAGGGGGAAGCGGGATCGACGAGCAGTACTTC; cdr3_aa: CAISGGGSGIDEQYF
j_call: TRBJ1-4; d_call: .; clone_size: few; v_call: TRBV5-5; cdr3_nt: TGTGCCAGCAGCTTGCTTGATAGGACTAATGAAAAACTGTTTTTT; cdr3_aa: CASSLLDRTNEKLFF
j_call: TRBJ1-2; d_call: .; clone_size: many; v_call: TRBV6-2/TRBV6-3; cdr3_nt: TGTGCCAGCAGTTACGAGGGGCTCGATGGCTACACCTTC; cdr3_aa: CASSYEGLDGYTF
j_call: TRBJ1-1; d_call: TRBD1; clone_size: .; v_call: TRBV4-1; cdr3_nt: TGCGCCAGCAGCCATTTCCCCCCCGGGACAGCAGAAGCTTTCTTT; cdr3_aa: CASSHFPPGTAEAFF
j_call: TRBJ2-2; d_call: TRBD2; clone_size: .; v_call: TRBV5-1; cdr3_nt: TGCGCCAGCAGCTTTTTAGCGGGAGATGGCGGGGAGCTGTTTTTT; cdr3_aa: CASSFLAGDGGELFF
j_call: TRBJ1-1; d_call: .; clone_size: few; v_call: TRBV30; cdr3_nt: TGTGCCTGGGTCGAAAGGGTGAACACTGAAGCTTTCTTT; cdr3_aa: CAWVERVNTEAFF
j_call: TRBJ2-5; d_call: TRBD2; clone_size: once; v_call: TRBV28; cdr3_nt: TGTGCCAGCGCCCAAGCGGGACCCATGAGAAAGACCCAGTACTTC; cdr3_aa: CASAQAGPMRKTQYF
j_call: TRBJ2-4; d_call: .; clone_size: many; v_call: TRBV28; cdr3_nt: TGTGCCAGCAGTTTAAATGGGGCTACCTCGGGAAACATTCAGTACTTC; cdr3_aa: CASSLNGATSGNIQYF
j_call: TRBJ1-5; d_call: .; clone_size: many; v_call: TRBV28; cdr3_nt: TGTGCCAGCAGCGTCACCGGGGGCCCTCCCGGCAATCAGCCCCAGCATTTT; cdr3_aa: CASSVTGGPPGNQPQHF
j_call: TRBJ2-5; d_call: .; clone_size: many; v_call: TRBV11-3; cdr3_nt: TGTGCCAGCAGCCTGGGGCCTAACCGGGAGACCCAGTACTTC; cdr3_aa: CASSLGPNRETQYF
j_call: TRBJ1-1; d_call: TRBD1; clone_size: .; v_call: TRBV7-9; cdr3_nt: TGTGCCAGCAGCACGACAGGGAATGCTGAAGCTTTCTTT; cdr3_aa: CASSTTGNAEAFF
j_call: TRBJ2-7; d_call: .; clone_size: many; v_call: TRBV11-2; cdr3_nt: TGTGCCAGCAGCTTAGTACAGACCTACGAGCAGTACTTC; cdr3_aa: CASSLVQTYEQYF
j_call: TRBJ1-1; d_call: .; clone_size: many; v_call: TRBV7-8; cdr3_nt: TGTGCCAGCAGCTTGGGGAATTTGAACACTGAAGCTTTCTTT; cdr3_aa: CASSLGNLNTEAFF
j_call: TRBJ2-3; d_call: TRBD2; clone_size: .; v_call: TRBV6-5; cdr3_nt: TGTGCCAGCAGTTATGGCGGGAGTCGCCCAGATACGCAGTATTTT; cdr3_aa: CASSYGGSRPDTQYF
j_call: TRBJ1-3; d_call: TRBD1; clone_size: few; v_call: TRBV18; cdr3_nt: TGTGCCAGCTCACCACAGGACAGGCTCTCTGGAAACACCATATATTTT; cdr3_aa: CASSPQDRLSGNTIYF
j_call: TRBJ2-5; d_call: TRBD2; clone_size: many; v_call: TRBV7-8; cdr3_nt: TGTGCCAGCAGCTTAGGTAGCGGGGAGACCGAGTACTTC; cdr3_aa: CASSLGSGETEYF
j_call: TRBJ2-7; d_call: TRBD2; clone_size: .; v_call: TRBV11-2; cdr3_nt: TGTGCCAGCAGCTTAGATGGTGGTAGCGGGAGTATGCGGCAGTACTTC; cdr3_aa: CASSLDGGSGSMRQYF
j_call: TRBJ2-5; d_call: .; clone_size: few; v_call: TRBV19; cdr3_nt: TGTGCCAGTAGTATGGTTGACACATCCCAAGAGACCCAGTACTTC; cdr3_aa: CASSMVDTSQETQYF
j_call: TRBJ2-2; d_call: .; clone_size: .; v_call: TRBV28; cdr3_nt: TGTGCCAGCAGTTTAACCTTGGCGGGGTCGAACACCGGGGAGCTGTTTTTT; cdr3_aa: CASSLTLAGSNTGELFF
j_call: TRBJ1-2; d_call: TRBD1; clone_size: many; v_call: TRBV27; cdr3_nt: TGTGCCAGCAGTTATACGACAGGGCTTGGCTACACCTTC; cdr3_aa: CASSYTTGLGYTF
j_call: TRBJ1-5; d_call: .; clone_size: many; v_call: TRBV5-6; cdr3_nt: TGTGCCAGCAGCTTGTATGCCAGGGGTGGACAGCCCCAGCATTTT; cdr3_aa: CASSLYARGGQPQHF
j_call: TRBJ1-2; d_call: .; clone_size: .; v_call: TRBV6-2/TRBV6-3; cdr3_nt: TGTGCCAGCAGTTACCCCGCACAGGGTTTGTATGGCTACACCTTC; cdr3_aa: CASSYPAQGLYGYTF
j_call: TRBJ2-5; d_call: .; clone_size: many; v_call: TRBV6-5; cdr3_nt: TGTGCCAGCAGTTACTCGTCGGGGGCTCAGACCCAGTACTTC; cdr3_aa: CASSYSSGAQTQYF
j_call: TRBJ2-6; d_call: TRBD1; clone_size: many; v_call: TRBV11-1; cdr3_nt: TGTGCCAGCAGCTTAAGGGACAGCCCCCGGGGGGCCAACGTCCTGACTTTC; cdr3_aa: CASSLRDSPRGANVLTF
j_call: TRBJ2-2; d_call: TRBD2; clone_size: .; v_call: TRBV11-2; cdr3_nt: TGTGCCAGCAGCTTAAGACTAGCGGGAGTGAGTGGGACCGGGGAGCTGTTTTTT; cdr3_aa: CASSLRLAGVSGTGELFF
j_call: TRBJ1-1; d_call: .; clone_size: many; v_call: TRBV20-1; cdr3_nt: TGCAGTGCTAGAAGCGACCGGGGCGAAGCTTTCTTT; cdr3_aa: CSARSDRGEAFF
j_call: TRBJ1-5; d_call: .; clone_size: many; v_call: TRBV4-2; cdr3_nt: TGTGCCAGCAGCCAAGTAGGAGGAAACCAGCCCCAGCATTTT; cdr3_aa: CASSQVGGNQPQHF
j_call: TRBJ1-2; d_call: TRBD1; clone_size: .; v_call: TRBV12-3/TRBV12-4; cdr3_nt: TGTGCCAGCAGTTTAATTGGACAGGGGGCAGGGGGCTACACCTTC; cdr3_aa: CASSLIGQGAGGYTF